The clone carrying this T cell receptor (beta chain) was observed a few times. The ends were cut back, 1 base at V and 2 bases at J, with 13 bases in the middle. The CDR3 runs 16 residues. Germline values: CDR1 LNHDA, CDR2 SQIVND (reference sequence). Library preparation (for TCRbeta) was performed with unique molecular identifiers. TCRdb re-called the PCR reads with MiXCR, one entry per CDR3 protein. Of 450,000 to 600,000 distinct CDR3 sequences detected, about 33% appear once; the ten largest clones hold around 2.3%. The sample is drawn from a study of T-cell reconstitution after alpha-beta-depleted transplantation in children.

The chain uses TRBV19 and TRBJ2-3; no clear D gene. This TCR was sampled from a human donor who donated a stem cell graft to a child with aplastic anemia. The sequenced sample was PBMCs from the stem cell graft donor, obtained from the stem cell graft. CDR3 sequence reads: CASSIGSAGTTDTQYF. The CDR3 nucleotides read TGTGCCAGTAGTATAGGTTCGGCAGGCACCACAGATACGCAGTATTTT.